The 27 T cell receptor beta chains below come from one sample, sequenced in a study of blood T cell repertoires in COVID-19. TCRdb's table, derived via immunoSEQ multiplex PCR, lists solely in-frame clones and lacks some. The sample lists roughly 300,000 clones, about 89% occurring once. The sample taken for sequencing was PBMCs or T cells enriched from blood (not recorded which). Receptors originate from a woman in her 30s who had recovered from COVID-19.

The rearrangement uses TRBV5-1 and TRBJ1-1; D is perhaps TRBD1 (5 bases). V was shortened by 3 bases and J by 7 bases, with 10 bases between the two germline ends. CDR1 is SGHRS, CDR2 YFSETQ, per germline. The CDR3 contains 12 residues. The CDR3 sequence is CASSWGEGEAFF. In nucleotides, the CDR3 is TGCGCCAGCAGCTGGGGGGAGGGTGAAGCTTTCTTT.

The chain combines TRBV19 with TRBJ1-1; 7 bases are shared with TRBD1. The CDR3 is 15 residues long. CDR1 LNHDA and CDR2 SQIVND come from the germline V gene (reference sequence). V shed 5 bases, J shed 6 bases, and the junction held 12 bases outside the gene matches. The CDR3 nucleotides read TGTGCCAGTAGTCCCACGACAGGGTTTTGGTCTGAAGCTTTCTTT. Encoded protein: CASSPTTGFWSEAFF.

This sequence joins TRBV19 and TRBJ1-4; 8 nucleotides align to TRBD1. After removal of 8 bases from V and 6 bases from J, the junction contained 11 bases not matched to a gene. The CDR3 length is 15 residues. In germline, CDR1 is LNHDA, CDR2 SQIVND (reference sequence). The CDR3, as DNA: TGTGCCAGTGCTCCCCAGGGGGCTACGTATGAAAAACTGTTTTTT. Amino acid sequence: CASAPQGATYEKLFF.

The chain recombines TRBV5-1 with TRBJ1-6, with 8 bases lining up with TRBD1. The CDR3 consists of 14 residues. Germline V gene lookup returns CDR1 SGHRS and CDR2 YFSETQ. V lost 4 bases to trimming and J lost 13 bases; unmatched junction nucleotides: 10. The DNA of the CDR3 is TGCGCCAGCAGCCCCGGACAGGGAAGTGCCCCCCTCCACTTT. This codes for CASSPGQGSAPLHF.

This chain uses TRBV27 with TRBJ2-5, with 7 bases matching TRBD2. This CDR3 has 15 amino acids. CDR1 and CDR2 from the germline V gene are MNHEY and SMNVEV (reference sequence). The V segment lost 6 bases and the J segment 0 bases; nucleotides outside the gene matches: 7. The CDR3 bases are TGTGCCAGCAGCCCTACACTAGCGTACCAAGAGACCCAGTACTTC. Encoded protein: CASSPTLAYQETQYF.

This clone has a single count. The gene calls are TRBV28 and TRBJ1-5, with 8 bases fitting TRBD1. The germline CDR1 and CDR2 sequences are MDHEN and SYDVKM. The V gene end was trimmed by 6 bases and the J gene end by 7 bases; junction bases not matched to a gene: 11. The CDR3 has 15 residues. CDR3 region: CASSPLGQGGQPQHF. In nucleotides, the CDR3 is TGTGCCAGCAGCCCCCTCGGACAGGGCGGACAGCCCCAGCATTTT.

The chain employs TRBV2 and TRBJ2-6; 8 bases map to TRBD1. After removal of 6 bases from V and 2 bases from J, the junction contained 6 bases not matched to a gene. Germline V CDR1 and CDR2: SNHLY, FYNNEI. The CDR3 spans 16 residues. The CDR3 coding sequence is TGTGCCAGCAGCCAAACAGGGGGTGCTGGGGCCAACGTCCTGACTTTC. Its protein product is CASSQTGGAGANVLTF.

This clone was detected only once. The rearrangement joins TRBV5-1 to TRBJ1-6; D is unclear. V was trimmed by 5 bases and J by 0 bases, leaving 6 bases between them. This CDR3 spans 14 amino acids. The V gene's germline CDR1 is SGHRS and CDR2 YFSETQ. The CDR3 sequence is CASRADSYNSPLHF. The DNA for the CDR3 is TGCGCCAGCAGAGCCGACTCCTATAATTCACCCCTCCACTTT.

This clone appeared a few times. The CDR3 region has the DNA TGTGCCAGTTCCAATCCGGGGGGCCTAGACGAGCAGTACTTC. It specifies CASSNPGGLDEQYF. The rearrangement links TRBV5-4 to TRBJ2-7; tentatively, D is TRBD2 (7 bases). Trimming cost V 8 bases and J 5 bases, with 20 bases left between them. There are 14 residues in the CDR3. Germline V CDR1 and CDR2: SGHNT, YYREEE (reference sequence).

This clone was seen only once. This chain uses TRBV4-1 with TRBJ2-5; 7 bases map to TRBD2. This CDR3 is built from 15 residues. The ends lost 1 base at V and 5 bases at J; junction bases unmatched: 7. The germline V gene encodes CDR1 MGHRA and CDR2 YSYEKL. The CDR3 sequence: CASSQGAGRRETQYF. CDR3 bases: TGCGCCAGCAGCCAAGGGGCCGGGAGGAGGGAGACCCAGTACTTC.

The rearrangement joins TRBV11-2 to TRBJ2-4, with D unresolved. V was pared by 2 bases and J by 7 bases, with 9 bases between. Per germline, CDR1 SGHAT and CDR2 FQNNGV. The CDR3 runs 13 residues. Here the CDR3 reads CASSLSLENIQYF. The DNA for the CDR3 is TGTGCCAGCAGCTTAAGTCTAGAGAACATTCAGTACTTC.

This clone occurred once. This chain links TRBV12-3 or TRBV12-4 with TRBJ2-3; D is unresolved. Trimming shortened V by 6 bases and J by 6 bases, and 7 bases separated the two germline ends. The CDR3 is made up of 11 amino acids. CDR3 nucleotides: TGTGCCAGCAGCCCTGCGGATACGCAGTATTTT. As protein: CASSPADTQYF.

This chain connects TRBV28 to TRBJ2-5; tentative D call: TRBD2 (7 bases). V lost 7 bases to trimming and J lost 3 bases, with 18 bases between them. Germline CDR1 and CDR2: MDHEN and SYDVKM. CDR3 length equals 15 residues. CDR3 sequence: CASTNRGAGEETQYF. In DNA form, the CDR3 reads TGTGCCAGCACAAATCGGGGGGCCGGGGAAGAGACCCAGTACTTC.

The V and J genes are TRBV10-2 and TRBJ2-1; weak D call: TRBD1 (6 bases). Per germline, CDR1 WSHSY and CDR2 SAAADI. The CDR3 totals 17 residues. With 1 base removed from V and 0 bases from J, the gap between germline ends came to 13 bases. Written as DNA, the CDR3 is TGCGCCAGCAGTGAGTGGGCAGGGGTAAGCTCCTACAATGAGCAGTTCTTC. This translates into CASSEWAGVSSYNEQFF.

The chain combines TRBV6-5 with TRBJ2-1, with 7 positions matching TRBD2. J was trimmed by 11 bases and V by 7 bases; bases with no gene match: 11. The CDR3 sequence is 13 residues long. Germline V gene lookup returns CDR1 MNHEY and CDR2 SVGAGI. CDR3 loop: CASTARTRSKQFF. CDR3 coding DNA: TGTGCCAGCACCGCGCGGACTAGGTCGAAGCAGTTCTTC.

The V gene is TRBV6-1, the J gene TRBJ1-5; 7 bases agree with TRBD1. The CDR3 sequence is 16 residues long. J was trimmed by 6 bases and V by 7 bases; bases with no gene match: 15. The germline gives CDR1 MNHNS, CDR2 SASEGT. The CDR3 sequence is CASNEGGQTSGQPQHF. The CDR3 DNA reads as TGTGCCAGCAATGAGGGGGGACAGACCTCAGGTCAGCCCCAGCATTTT.

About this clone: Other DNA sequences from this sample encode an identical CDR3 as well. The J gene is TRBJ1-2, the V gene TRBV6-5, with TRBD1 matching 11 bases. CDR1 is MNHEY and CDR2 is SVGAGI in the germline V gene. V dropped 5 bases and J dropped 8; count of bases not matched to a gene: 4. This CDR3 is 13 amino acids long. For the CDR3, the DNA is TGTGCCAGCAGTCGGACAGGGGGCGAGGGCTACACCTTC. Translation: CASSRTGGEGYTF.

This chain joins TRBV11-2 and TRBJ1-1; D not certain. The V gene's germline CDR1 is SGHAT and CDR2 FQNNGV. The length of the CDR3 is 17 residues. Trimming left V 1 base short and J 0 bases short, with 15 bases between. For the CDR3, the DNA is TGTGCCAGCAGCTTAGCCCCCCTCGGAGACGTGAACACTGAAGCTTTCTTT. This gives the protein CASSLAPLGDVNTEAFF.

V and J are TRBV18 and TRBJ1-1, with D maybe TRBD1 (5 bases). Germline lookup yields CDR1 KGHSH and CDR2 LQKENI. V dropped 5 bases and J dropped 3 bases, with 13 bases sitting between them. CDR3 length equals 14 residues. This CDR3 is CASSSSQEDTEAFF. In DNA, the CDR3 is TGTGCCAGCTCATCGTCACAGGAAGACACTGAAGCTTTCTTT.

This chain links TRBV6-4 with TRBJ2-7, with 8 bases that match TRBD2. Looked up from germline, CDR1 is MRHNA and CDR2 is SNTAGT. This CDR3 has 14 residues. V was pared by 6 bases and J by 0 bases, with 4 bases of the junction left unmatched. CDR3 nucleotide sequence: TGTGCCAGCAGCCCTCGGGAGGGCTCCTACGAGCAGTACTTC. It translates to CASSPREGSYEQYF.

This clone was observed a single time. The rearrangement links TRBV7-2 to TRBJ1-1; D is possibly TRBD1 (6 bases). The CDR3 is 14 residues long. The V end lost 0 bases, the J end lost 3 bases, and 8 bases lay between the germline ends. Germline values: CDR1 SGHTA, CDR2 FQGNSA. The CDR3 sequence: CASSLAPGDTEAFF. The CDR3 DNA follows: TGTGCCAGCAGCTTAGCCCCAGGGGACACTGAAGCTTTCTTT. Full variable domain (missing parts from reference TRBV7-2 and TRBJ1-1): GAGVSQSPSNKVTEKGKDVELRCDPISGHTALYWYRQSLGQGLEFLIYFQGNSAPDKSGLPSDRFSAERTGGSVSTLTIQRTQQEDSAVYLCASSLAPGDTEAFFGQGTRLTVV.

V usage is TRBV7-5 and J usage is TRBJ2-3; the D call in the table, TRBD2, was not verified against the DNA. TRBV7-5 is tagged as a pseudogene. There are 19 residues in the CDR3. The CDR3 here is CARSFRSTSGGYFTDTQYF. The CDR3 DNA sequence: TGTGCCAGAAGCTTCAGGTCGACTAGCGGGGGGTACTTCACAGATACGCAGTATTTT.

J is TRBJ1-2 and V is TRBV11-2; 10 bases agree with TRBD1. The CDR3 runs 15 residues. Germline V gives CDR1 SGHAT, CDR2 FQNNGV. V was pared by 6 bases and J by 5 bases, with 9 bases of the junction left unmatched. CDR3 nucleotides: TGTGCCAGCAGTCCCGGGACAGGGGTTAATTATGGCTACACCTTC. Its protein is CASSPGTGVNYGYTF.

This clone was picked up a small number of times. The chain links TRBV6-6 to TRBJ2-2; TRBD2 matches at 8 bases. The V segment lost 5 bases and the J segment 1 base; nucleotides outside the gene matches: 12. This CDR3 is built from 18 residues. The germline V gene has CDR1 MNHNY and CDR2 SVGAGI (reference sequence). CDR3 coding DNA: TGTGCCAGCAGTCCCCGGGTTAGCGGGGAATGGAACACCGGGGAGCTGTTTTTT. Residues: CASSPRVSGEWNTGELFF.

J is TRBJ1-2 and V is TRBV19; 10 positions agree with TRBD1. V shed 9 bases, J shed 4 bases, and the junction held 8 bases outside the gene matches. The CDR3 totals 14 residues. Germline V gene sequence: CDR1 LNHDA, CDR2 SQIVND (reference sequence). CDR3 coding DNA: TGTGCCAGCGACTCGGGACAGGGGATCTATGGCTACACCTTC. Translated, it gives CASDSGQGIYGYTF.

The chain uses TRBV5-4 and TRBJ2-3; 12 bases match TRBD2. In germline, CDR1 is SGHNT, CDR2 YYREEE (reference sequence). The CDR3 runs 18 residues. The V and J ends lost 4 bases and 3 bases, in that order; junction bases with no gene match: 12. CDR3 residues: CASSPTSGGALGTDTQYF. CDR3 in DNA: TGTGCCAGCAGCCCGACTAGCGGGGGCGCACTGGGGACAGATACGCAGTATTTT.

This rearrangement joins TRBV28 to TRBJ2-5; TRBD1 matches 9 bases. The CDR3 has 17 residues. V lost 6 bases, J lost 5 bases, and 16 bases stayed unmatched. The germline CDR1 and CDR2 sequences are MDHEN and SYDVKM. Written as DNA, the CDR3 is TGTGCCAGCAGCCGGGACCATTGGGGACAGGGCCTTGAGACCCAGTACTTC. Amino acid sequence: CASSRDHWGQGLETQYF.